What follows describes a single T cell receptor (beta chain). Antigen: not known. This entry comes from a study of human T cells and chemical hapten exposure. Germline V gene sequence: CDR1 GTSNPN, CDR2 SVGIG (reference sequence). The CDR3 covers 11 residues. Trimming took 3 bases from V and 7 from J, leaving 9 bases between them. Study-wide results and caveats: High-frequency TCRs, those above 1 in 1000, stayed the same after DPC sensitization.

TCRdb redid the calling of the RACE reads with MiXCR, one entry per CDR3 protein. The sample lists around 100,000 distinct CDR3 sequences, approximately 9.9% occurring once. Time point here: patch test 1, 2 weeks after DPC sensitization. Treatment reported: therapeutic diphenylcyclopropenone sensitization with weekly scalp DPC. The chain employs TRBV30 and TRBJ1-1, with D unresolved. This TCR derives from a woman in her 40s with alopecia areata. Some clones in this sample may be carry-over from other donors' samples. This material consisted of whole blood, taken in connection with sensitization to the hapten diphenylcyclopropenone (DPC). CDR3 nucleotides: TGTGCCTGGAGCCCACGGATTGAAGCTTTCTTT. It specifies CAWSPRIEAFF.